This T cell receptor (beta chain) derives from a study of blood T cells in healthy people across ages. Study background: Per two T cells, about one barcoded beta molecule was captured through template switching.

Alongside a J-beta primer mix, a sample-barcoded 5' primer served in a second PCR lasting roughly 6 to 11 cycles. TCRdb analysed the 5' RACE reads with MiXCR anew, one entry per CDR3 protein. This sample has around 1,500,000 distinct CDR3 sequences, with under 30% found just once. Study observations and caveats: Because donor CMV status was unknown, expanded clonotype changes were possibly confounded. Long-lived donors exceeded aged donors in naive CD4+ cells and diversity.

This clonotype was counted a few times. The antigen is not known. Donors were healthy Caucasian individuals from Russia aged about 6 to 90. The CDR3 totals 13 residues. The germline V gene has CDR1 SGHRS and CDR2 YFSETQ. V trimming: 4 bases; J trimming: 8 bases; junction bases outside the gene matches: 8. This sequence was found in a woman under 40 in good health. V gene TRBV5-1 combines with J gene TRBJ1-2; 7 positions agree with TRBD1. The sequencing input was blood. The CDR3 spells CASSHGQVVGYTF. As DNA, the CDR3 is TGCGCCAGCAGCCACGGACAGGTTGTAGGCTACACCTTC.